The 5 T cell receptor beta chains listed next were all sequenced from one sample in a study of cytotoxic CD8 clonotypes in ibrutinib-treated CLL. Libraries were prepared by immunoSEQ multiplex PCR; TCRdb keeps only in-frame clonotypes and omits some of them. This sample has approximately 140,000 clones, with around 93% found just once. The source was PBMCs, collected after 12 months of ibrutinib treatment. Source of these receptors: a human donor with chronic lymphocytic leukemia.

V gene TRBV27 combines with J gene TRBJ2-3; the D gene could be TRBD1 or TRBD2 (5 bases each). The CDR3 has 17 amino acids. V was shortened by 5 bases and J by 1 base, with 19 bases between the two germline ends. Germline V gene lookup returns CDR1 MNHEY and CDR2 SMNVEV (reference sequence). The CDR3 DNA reads as TGTGCCAGCAGTCCAACTCGGGGCAGCTCTCGCACAGATACGCAGTATTTT. This gives the protein CASSPTRGSSRTDTQYF.

The chain combines TRBV4-3 with TRBJ2-6, with 7 positions matching TRBD1. The ends lost 0 bases at V and 2 bases at J; junction bases unmatched: 1. Per germline, CDR1 LGHNA and CDR2 YSLEER. The length of the CDR3 is 16 residues. CDR3 sequence reads: CASSQEGTAGANVLTF. CDR3 nucleotides: TGCGCCAGCAGCCAAGAAGGGACAGCTGGGGCCAACGTCCTGACTTTC.

V is TRBV2 and J is TRBJ1-5; D is undetermined. CDR1 SNHLY and CDR2 FYNNEI come from the germline V gene. The V gene lost 8 bases and the J gene lost 0 bases, with 11 bases spanning the gap. The CDR3 extends over 14 amino acids. The DNA of the CDR3 is TGTGCCAGCTCGCGGGATTATAGCAATCAGCCCCAGCATTTT. This translates into CASSRDYSNQPQHF.

This clone has just one count. V gene TRBV28 combines with J gene TRBJ2-4, with D unclear. Trimming shortened V by 5 bases and J by 5 bases, and 13 bases separated the two germline ends. The germline gives CDR1 MDHEN, CDR2 SYDVKM. The CDR3 runs 14 residues. CDR3 nucleotides: TGTGCCAGCAGTCCCACCCTCGGACAAAACATTCAGTACTTC. Translation: CASSPTLGQNIQYF.

The V gene is TRBV7-9, the J gene TRBJ2-5; D is uncertain. From germline, CDR1 is SEHNR and CDR2 FQNEAQ (reference sequence). The V gene lost 3 bases and the J gene lost 2 bases, with 13 bases spanning the gap. This CDR3 is 15 amino acids long. The CDR3 nucleotides are TGTGCCAGCAGCTTTTCTCGGGCGACACAAGAGACCCAGTACTTC. It specifies CASSFSRATQETQYF.